The 9 T cell receptor beta chains below come from one sample, sequenced in a study of memory CD4+ T cells and cytomegalovirus serostatus. The sort gate was single viable CD3+CD4+CD8-CD45RO+ cells for memory CD4+ T cells. Some clones are missing from TCRdb's copy, which holds only in-frame ones; the method was immunoSEQ multiplex PCR. The sample contains about 62,000 clones, more than 75% of which appear only once. The sequenced sample consisted of memory CD4+ T cells from blood. These receptors all come from an adult in good health and CMV-seropositive.

J is TRBJ1-6 and V is TRBV5-6, with a weak D call TRBD1 (6 bases). Germline V gene data show CDR1 as SGHDT and CDR2 as YYEEEE. The CDR3 runs to 16 residues. V was trimmed by 4 bases and J by 5 bases, leaving 16 bases between them. The CDR3 sequence: CASSAIGGPNNSPLHF. The CDR3 bases are TGTGCCAGCAGCGCGATAGGGGGACCGAATAATTCACCCCTCCACTTT.

V is TRBV10-3 and J is TRBJ2-3; 7 bases match TRBD2. Looked up from germline, CDR1 is ENHRY and CDR2 is SYGVKD. The CDR3 spans 14 residues. Trimming took 5 bases from V and 2 from J; bases not matched to a gene: 4. The CDR3 nucleotides read TGTGCCATCAGTCCGGGGGGAGACACAGATACGCAGTATTTT. It is translated as CAISPGGDTDTQYF.

The V and J genes are TRBV2 and TRBJ2-1; TRBD1 might be the D (5 bases). CDR1 is SNHLY and CDR2 is FYNNEI in the germline V gene. CDR3 size: 14 residues. V lost 5 bases and J 3 bases, leaving 11 bases between the germline ends. The CDR3 is CASSLDRSYNEQFF. The CDR3 nucleotides read TGTGCCAGCAGTTTAGACAGAAGCTACAATGAGCAGTTCTTC.

V and J are TRBV6-5 and TRBJ2-1; 11 bases align to TRBD2. CDR3 length equals 15 residues. V was pared by 4 bases and J by 6 bases, with 5 bases of the junction left unmatched. CDR1 and CDR2 from the germline V gene are MNHEY and SVGAGI. CDR3 amino acids: CASSSTSGGSNEQFF. The DNA for the CDR3 is TGTGCCAGCAGTTCTACTAGCGGGGGATCCAATGAGCAGTTCTTC.

The CDR3, as DNA: TGTGCCACCGGGGACCCACTGGGCACCGGGGAGCTGTTTTTT. Translating gives CATGDPLGTGELFF. This chain links TRBV19 with TRBJ2-2; either TRBD1 or TRBD2 may supply D (5 bases each). In germline, CDR1 is LNHDA, CDR2 SQIVND (reference sequence). Deletions cut 10 bases from V and 4 bases from J, with 16 bases between. There are 14 residues in the CDR3.

This chain links TRBV6-5 with TRBJ2-6; D call uncertain. Per germline, CDR1 MNHEY and CDR2 SVGAGI. This CDR3 region has 13 residues. The V gene lost 7 bases and the J gene lost 2 bases, with 6 bases spanning the gap. The CDR3 reads CASTRAGANVLTF. The CDR3 coding sequence is TGTGCCAGCACTCGGGCTGGGGCCAACGTCCTGACTTTC.

The chain has TRBV5-8 and TRBJ2-7; 9 nucleotides line up with TRBD1. Trimming removed 10 bases from V and 6 bases from J; junction bases left unmatched: 11. There are 13 residues in the CDR3. CDR1 and CDR2 (germline): SGHTS, YDEGEE. CDR3 protein: CAYSGTGLFEQYF. The CDR3 DNA follows: TGTGCCTACTCGGGGACAGGGCTCTTCGAGCAGTACTTC.

The V call is TRBV2, the J call TRBJ1-4, with a possible D match to TRBD1 (6 bases). Trimming left V 0 bases short and J 10 bases short, with 18 bases between. Germline CDR1 and CDR2: SNHLY and FYNNEI. The CDR3 length is 16 residues. The CDR3 DNA reads as TGTGCCAGCAGTGAAGCGCTAGGGTACCAAGGGGGAAAACTGTTTTTT. Translated: CASSEALGYQGGKLFF.

The chain joins TRBV10-3 to TRBJ2-2, with D possibly being TRBD1 or TRBD2 (5 bases each). The CDR3 runs 13 residues. Trimming cost V 4 bases and J 6 bases, with 9 bases left between them. The germline CDR1 and CDR2 sequences are ENHRY and SYGVKD. Here the CDR3 DNA reads TGTGCCATCAGTGCCGGGGCTCCCGGGGAGCTGTTTTTT. This codes for CAISAGAPGELFF.